This T cell receptor beta chain was captured by sequencing in a study of blood T cell repertoires in COVID-19. Across the whole study: T cells, B-cell-depleted T cells, or PBMCs supplied cDNA or gDNA.

The CDR3 sequence is 13 residues long. With 6 bases clipped from V and 6 bases from J, the junction kept 1 base outside the gene matches. Germline loops: CDR1 LNHDA, CDR2 SQIVND (reference sequence). Original processing notes: Amplification from reference gene primers served as the basis for estimated nucleated cell counts. The method was immunoSEQ multiplex PCR; TCRdb's version includes in-frame clones alone and lacks a portion of them. V and J calls and clone size are copied from that table; D and trimming were computed from the DNA. The repertoire holds around 90,000 clones, 75% to 90% seen once, with less than 15% in the top ten.

The clonotype originates from a human donor in a cohort sampled during active COVID-19. V is TRBV19 and J is TRBJ2-1, with 11 bases aligning to TRBD2. Source material: peripheral blood. The CDR3 DNA follows: TGTGCCAGTAGGGGACTAGCGGTCAATGAGCAGTTCTTC. It codes for CASRGLAVNEQFF.